This is a list of T cell receptor beta chains from one sample in a study of beta chain features in type 1 diabetes. Method: immunoSEQ multiplex PCR; TCRdb's copy keeps in-frame clones and lacks some. The sample holds under 800,000 clones, about 16% seen once. Specimen: naive CD4+ T cells from blood. The source is a man aged 18 to 29 in good health. The CDR3 runs from the conserved cysteine through the conserved F or W. D genes are given only for firm matches. The size field is filled for only some rows; it gives once, few, many or a size class.

d_call,v_call,j_call,clone_size,cdr3_aa,cdr3_nt
TRBD1,TRBV2,TRBJ2-5,NA,CASTGAGGRMETQYF,TGTGCCAGCACTGGAGCAGGGGGACGCATGGAGACCCAGTACTTC
NA,TRBV27,TRBJ2-2,few,CASSPIPPTGELFF,TGTGCCAGCAGTCCTATCCCCCCCACCGGGGAGCTGTTTTTT
NA,TRBV18,TRBJ2-7,NA,CASSLNRDRAYEQYF,TGTGCCAGCTCACTTAACCGAGACAGAGCCTACGAGCAGTACTTC
TRBD1,TRBV4-2,TRBJ1-1,NA,CASFQSRDSTEAFF,TGTGCCAGCTTCCAGAGCCGGGACAGCACTGAAGCTTTCTTT
NA,TRBV21-1,TRBJ1-1,NA,CASSKLQGGSDTEAFF,TGTGCCAGCAGCAAACTGCAGGGAGGGTCGGACACTGAAGCTTTCTTT
NA,TRBV27,TRBJ2-5,NA,CASSLRVGDLQETQYF,TGTGCCAGCAGTTTGAGGGTGGGAGACCTCCAAGAGACCCAGTACTTC
TRBD2,TRBV7-3,TRBJ2-1,NA,CANSPGLAGGPDNEQFF,TGTGCCAACAGCCCCGGACTAGCGGGAGGGCCAGACAATGAGCAGTTCTTC
TRBD1,TRBV2,TRBJ1-2,NA,CASSSIGQGAASYYGYTF,TGTGCCAGCAGTTCAATTGGACAGGGGGCCGCTTCATACTATGGCTACACCTTC
NA,TRBV7-8,TRBJ2-1,few,CASSARNEQFF,TGTGCCAGCAGCGCACGAAATGAGCAGTTCTTC
NA,TRBV2,TRBJ2-4,NA,CASSRTVTAGTYSRDYF,TGTGCCAGCAGTCGAACCGTTACGGCAGGAACCTATTCAAGGGACTACTTC
TRBD2,TRBV7-9,TRBJ2-5,NA,CASSRGGYQETQYF,TGTGCCAGCAGCCGCGGGGGGTACCAAGAGACCCAGTACTTC
NA,TRBV29-1,TRBJ2-2,NA,CSVGEQGNTGELFF,TGCAGCGTTGGGGAACAGGGGAACACCGGGGAGCTGTTTTTT